The sequence of this T cell receptor (beta chain) was determined in a study of Ad26.COV2.S vaccination and SARS-CoV-2 variants. Study at large: In the COV1001 trial, the donor was in the Ad26.COV2.S arm.

Regarding this clone: Antigen unknown.

Whole-study findings and limits: After vaccination, substantial breadth of spike-specific CD8+ and CD4+ responses was reported.

Deletions cut 5 bases from V and 5 bases from J, with 21 bases between. The V gene's germline CDR1 is SGHVS and CDR2 FQNEAQ. The CDR3 contains 16 residues. Sequencing used immunoSEQ multiplex PCR; TCRdb keeps in-frame clones, though not all of them. Here the sample spans about 680,000 clones, around 89% being singletons. The treatment: roughly 18 received Ad26.COV2.S at low or high dose, single or two shots; five or six received placebo; per-sample allocation not given. The investigators took samples on day 63 after the first vaccine or placebo injection. Sequences were derived from peripheral blood, sampled in a trial of Ad26.COV2.S vaccine versus placebo. This rearrangement joins TRBV7-8 to TRBJ2-5; D may be TRBD1 (6 bases). The sequence derives from a person aged 18-65 years who received the Ad26.COV2.S COVID-19 vaccine or a placebo. The CDR3 is CASSPWGPRSGETQYF. The CDR3 region has the DNA TGTGCCAGCAGCCCGTGGGGGCCAAGATCCGGGGAGACCCAGTACTTC.